The text below deals with one TCR beta chain. What it binds is unknown. CDR3 length: 18 amino acids. CDR1 and CDR2 from the germline V gene are KGHDR and SFDVKD. V shed 0 bases, J shed 1 base, and the junction held 7 bases outside the gene matches. Only healthy Caucasians were included as donors. This sample stems from a study of identical twins. TCRdb itself ran the 5' RACE reads through MiXCR, one entry per CDR3 protein. The sample records 400,000 to 500,000 distinct CDR3 sequences, approximately 17% being singletons. Study-wide points: Out-of-frame alpha sequences that twins shared showed excess low generation probability. Monozygotic twin pairs showed more out-of-frame TCR alpha sharing than models estimated. Invariant MAIT and iNKT cells could partly confound zero-insertion analyses.

The source of this sequence is a man in his fifties in good health. This chain connects TRBV24-1 to TRBJ2-3; 9 nucleotides line up with TRBD2. Sequencing used naive T cells sorted from blood. The CDR3 reads CATSDLADSGGRTDTQYF. The CDR3 nucleotides read TGTGCCACCAGTGATTTGGCCGATAGCGGGGGCCGCACAGATACGCAGTATTTT.